This T cell receptor beta chain stems from a study of cytomegalovirus exposure and HLA in healthy donors (dated by TCRdb to about 2017). Notes on the research overall: An earlier analysis of about 560 of the donors reported 250 to 350 Gb of sequence data and 95 million to 130 million unique TCR beta sequences obtained from around 190 million T cells. Every repertoire in the discovery cohort had been generated on one and the same sequencing platform. In a later genetic analysis, genome-wide SNP genotypes for about three fifths of the roughly 670 donors were used, and that subset was treated as a discovery cohort. About five DR-DQ haplotypes were treated as single units for association and clustering because of strong linkage in the cohort. The study was designed to test whether signatures of past pathogen exposure could be identified by cataloging public T cell receptors. Along with the roughly 670-subject first cohort, a separate validation cohort of about 110 different subjects was used. Both class I and class II loci were covered by HLA typing, at four-digit resolution. In an earlier analysis of roughly 580 of the donors, high-throughput TCR beta sequencing was used to judge whether each TCR beta V gene segment behaved as functional or pseudogenic. Rather than drawing on any new phenotypic data, the later analysis identified candidate immune exposures from TCR beta sequences and the way those sequences occurred across donors. Roughly 300 gigabases of sequencing data and around 88 million unique TCR sequences made up an early release that covered approximately 650 HLA-typed donors. Alongside the repertoire data, information on donor age, sex, ethnicity and CMV serostatus was compiled. In a later analysis, previously published TCR beta repertoires from about 640 donors were re-analyzed and high-resolution HLA genotyping was added so that TCR occurrence patterns could be studied. The genetic ancestry cluster associated with self-reported Caucasian donors included approximately 85% of the approximately 410 genotyped donors. On average, roughly 240,000 unique TCR beta nucleotide sequences were sequenced per donor among several hundred genotyped donors of the cohort, with 15% to 20% of those sequences being non-productive. Using immunosequencing, the study profiled T cell repertoires from 550 to 750 subjects and related those repertoires to cytomegalovirus serostatus. High-throughput TCR immunosequencing, statistical association of individual TCRs with disease status, and machine learning were combined to predict cytomegalovirus infection status. Typing coverage differed by locus: A, B, C, DRB1 and DQB1 were typed in roughly 629-630 donors, DQA1 in 500 to 550, DPA1 in 600 to 610, and DPB1 in about 450. Study-level results and caveats: In a later analysis, HLA-associated TCR beta chains showed more clonal expansion and lower generation probabilities than non-associated chains that were equally common. Because counts were too low, approximately 18 rarely observed V segments, including chromosome 9 orphons, were excluded from the earlier analysis of 587 of the donors. For the cohort, immune exposure information was limited to CMV serostatus. An earlier analysis of around 500 of the donors showed that most TCR beta V segments appeared in productive rearrangements either about 87% or about 30% of the time, which broadly matched IMGT annotations. In both the original and validation cohorts, the classifier was reported to diagnose cytomegalovirus status with high specificity and sensitivity. According to a later analysis, TCR association rates differed among HLA loci, with DRB1 alleles showing the most associated TCRs and HLA-C alleles showing the fewest. When HLA alleles, especially DR and DQ, strongly co-occurred, TCR associations were difficult to assign to individual alleles. The presence/absence analyses assumed that sequencing depth was roughly uniform across donors, and that assumption may not be true. According to a later analysis, parvovirus B19, influenza, CMV and Epstein-Barr virus appeared linked to several top co-occurrence clusters. At a false discovery rate of 0.05, a later analysis linked about 16,000 TCR beta sequences to specific HLA alleles. This cohort had only TCR beta chains sequenced, and the lack of alpha or paired-chain data limited which features could be detected. Compared with the 666-donor mean, donors in an Asian-associated ancestry cluster had fewer N-insertions in productive TCRs, according to a later genetic analysis. Because some donors lacked HLA typing at each locus, the association tests relied only on the typed subset. V-gene and J-gene trimming of TCR beta chains was associated with a missense DCLRE1C variant in a later genetic analysis, and the association was replicated in an independent cohort. A cluster of highly shared sequence variants was judged likely to be a technical artifact of the sequencing pipeline. A further reported finding was that TCR beta sequences accurately predicted the HLA-A and HLA-B alleles for most subjects in the first cohort. In the study, approximately 160 TCR beta chains were listed as associated with cytomegalovirus. The authors suggested that the approach could potentially be generalized to other disease states and immunological phenotypes. A later analysis found that most CMV-associated TCR beta chains appeared HLA-restricted, with HLA associations seemingly driven largely by CMV exposure. In vitro tests confirmed that a few of the cytomegalovirus-associated TCR beta chains recognize cytomegalovirus antigens. Across donors, most TCR sequences were observed very rarely, whereas some public TCRs were present in many individuals. Linkage disequilibrium might explain the correlated functional status among segregating V segments, but an unknown experimental factor could not be excluded. Some IMGT-functional V segments, including TRBV6-2 and TRBV6-3, could not be distinguished by the 87-base-pair reads and were therefore excluded.

Receptor amplification or capture employed the immunoSEQ multiplex PCR assay. For the multiplex PCR, a mixture combining 60 forward primers for TCR Vbeta segments and 13 reverse primers for TCR Jbeta segments was used. Amplification of the CDR3 region of rearranged TCR beta genes was performed with a multiplex PCR assay on genomic DNA. The amplified TCR beta libraries were sequenced on the Illumina HiSeq System as 87-base-pair reads. Per the original workflow: Across the 500 to 750 repertoires, a later analysis counted tens of millions of unique TCR beta chains, approximately 12 million of which were shared by at least two donors. Raw reads were error-corrected and collapsed into unique sequences with a nearest-neighbor algorithm that merged closely related sequences to remove PCR and sequencing errors. V, D and J gene segments were assigned by aligning CDR3 sequences to IMGT reference sequences. For a sequence to be retained, a match of at least six nucleotides to both a V gene segment and a J gene segment was required. A rearrangement was called productive if the CDR3 had no stop codons and remained in frame with V and J, and every other rearrangement was called non-productive. CDR3 was defined by IMGT convention, running from the second conserved V-encoded cysteine to the conserved J-encoded phenylalanine. Sequences without an unambiguous match to a single V gene segment were excluded from the earlier analysis of over 500 of the donors. An earlier analysis of 550 to 650 of the donors classified V segments as functional when productive rearrangements were above 56.7% and as segregating when the standard deviation between donors was above 5%. To diagnose cytomegalovirus status from the catalog of TCR beta chain sequences, a statistical classification framework was built. In a later analysis, TCR nucleotide sequences were compared against IMGT/GENE-DB human TR gene sequences so that V and J genes could be assigned. A later analysis assigned CDR3 sequences and most-parsimonious VDJ recombination scenarios with the TCRdist pipeline. In a later analysis, each TCR beta chain was defined by its CDR3 amino acid sequence together with its V-gene family, and reads without a unique V-gene family were excluded. A later analysis removed several hundred highly shared, low-generation-probability nucleotide sequences to deal with suspected cross-contamination and a sequencing artifact. A later analysis calculated a clonal expansion index for each public chain from normalized within-repertoire ranks of inferred template counts. Generation probabilities in a later analysis came from a VDJ recombination model fitted to out-of-frame rearrangements, and those results were checked against IGoR. Hypergeometric tests were used in a later analysis to score TCR-TCR, TCR-HLA and TCR-CMV co-occurrence, with a repertoire-size bias correction applied to the TCR pairs. False discovery rates were estimated in a later analysis by permuting HLA or CMV assignments 20 times. In a later analysis, co-occurring TCRs were grouped using DBSCAN, and TCRdist sequence similarity was added for clustering within HLA-allele-positive subsets. Co-occurrence clustering excluded repertoires with fewer than 30,000 or more than 120,000 public chains, plus five with anomalous nucleotide sharing. Held by TCRdb, this immuneACCESS table contains in-frame sequences only and omits some clones. Under half of the omission traces to an unresolved V gene where checked; the cause of the rest is unknown. V, J and clone size derive from that table, while D and trimming were established from the DNA sequence. A total of some 140,000 clones appear in this sample, 80% to 90% of them only once. Together, the top ten hold roughly 5% of the sample.

For this clone: Its antigen target is currently unknown. At one boundary the junction diverges from the germline segment, which might be a read error. Other nucleotide sequences in the sample specify the same CDR3.

Reading from cysteine to phenylalanine, the CDR3 counts 15 amino acids. The only DNA kept is the CDR3, 45 bases in frame from the first base. Taken from the germline V gene (reference sequence), the CDR1 and CDR2 loops are LNHDA and SQIVND. The cohort was made up of around 720 healthy bone marrow donors. Cohort members were all nominally healthy when sampled, although unrecorded immune exposures were likely present. The donor was CMV seronegative and belonged to the group of 352 seronegative cohort members. Each donor provided a peripheral blood sample, and peripheral blood mononuclear cells were used for TCR beta sequencing. Genomic DNA was extracted from the blood cell samples with the Qiagen DNeasy Blood Extraction Kit.

This chain is built from TRBV19 and TRBJ1-1; possibly the D gene is TRBD1, per 6 matching bases. The sample taken for sequencing was PBMCs. This TCR was recovered from a young woman in good health and CMV-seronegative. The CDR3 protein sequence reads: CASSIGTRPPTEAFF. At the DNA level, the sequence is TGCGCCAGTAGTATAGGGACAAGGCCACCCACTGAAGCTTTCTTT.